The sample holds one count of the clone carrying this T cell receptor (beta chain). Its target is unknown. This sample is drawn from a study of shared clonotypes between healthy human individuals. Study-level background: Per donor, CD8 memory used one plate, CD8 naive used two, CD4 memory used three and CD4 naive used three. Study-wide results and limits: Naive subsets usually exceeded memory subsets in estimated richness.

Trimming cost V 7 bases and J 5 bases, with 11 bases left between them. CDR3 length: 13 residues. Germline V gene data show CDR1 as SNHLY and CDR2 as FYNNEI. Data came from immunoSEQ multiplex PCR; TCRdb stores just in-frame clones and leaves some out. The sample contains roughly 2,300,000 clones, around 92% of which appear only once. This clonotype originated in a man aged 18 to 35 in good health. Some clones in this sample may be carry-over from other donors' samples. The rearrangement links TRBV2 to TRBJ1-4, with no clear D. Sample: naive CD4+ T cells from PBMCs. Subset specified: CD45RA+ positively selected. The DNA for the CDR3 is TGTGCCAGCAACCGGCAGGCCAATGAAAAACTGTTTTTT. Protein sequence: CASNRQANEKLFF.